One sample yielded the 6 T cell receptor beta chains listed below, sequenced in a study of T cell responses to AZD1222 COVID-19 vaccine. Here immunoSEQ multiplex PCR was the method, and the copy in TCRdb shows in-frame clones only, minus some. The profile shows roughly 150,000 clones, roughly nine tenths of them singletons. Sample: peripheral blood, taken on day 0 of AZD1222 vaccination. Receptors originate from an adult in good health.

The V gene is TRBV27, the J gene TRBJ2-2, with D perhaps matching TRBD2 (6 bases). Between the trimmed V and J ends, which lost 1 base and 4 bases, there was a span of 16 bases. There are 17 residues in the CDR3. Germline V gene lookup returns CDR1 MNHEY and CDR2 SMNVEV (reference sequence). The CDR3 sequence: CASSLFRDSKPTGELFF. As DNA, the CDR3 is TGTGCCAGCAGTTTATTTAGGGACTCGAAACCCACCGGGGAGCTGTTTTTT.

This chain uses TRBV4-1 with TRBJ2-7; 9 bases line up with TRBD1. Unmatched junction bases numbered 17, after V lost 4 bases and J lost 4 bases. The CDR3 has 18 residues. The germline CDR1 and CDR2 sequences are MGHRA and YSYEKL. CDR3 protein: CASSRRRPPGQGTYEQYF. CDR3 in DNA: TGCGCCAGCAGCCGCCGAAGGCCTCCGGGACAGGGAACGTACGAGCAGTACTTC.

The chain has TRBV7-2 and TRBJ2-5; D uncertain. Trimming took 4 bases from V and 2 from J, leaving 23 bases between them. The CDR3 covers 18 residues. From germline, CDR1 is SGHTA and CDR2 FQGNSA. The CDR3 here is CASSSHEALGKVQETQYF. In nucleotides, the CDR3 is TGTGCCAGCAGCTCCCATGAGGCCCTAGGGAAGGTACAAGAGACCCAGTACTTC. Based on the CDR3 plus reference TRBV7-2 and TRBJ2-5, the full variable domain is GAGVSQSPSNKVTEKGKDVELRCDPISGHTALYWYRQSLGQGLEFLIYFQGNSAPDKSGLPSDRFSAERTGGSVSTLTIQRTQQEDSAVYLCASSSHEALGKVQETQYFGPGTRLLVL.

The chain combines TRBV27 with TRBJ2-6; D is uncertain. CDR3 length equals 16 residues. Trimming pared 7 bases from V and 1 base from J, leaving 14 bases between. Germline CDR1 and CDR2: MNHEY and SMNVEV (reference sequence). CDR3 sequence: CASKVYLGSGANVLTF. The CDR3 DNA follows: TGTGCCAGCAAGGTTTATCTCGGGTCTGGGGCCAACGTCCTGACTTTC.

As DNA, the CDR3 is TGTGCTAGTGGTTTGGTGAAGTCCGGGGAGCTGTTTTTT. Residues: CASGLVKSGELFF. The chain carries TRBV12-5 and TRBJ2-2; no clear D. The V end was cut by 0 bases, the J end by 6 bases, with 5 bases between. Germline assignment: CDR1 LGHNT and CDR2 FRNRAP. CDR3 length: 13 amino acids. Supplemented by reference TRBV12-5 and TRBJ2-2, the full variable domain reads DARVTQTPRHKVTEMGQEVTMRCQPILGHNTVFWYRQTMMQGLELLAYFRNRAPLDDSGMPKDRFSAEMPDATLATLKIQPSEPRDSAVYFCASGLVKSGELFFGEGSRLTVL.

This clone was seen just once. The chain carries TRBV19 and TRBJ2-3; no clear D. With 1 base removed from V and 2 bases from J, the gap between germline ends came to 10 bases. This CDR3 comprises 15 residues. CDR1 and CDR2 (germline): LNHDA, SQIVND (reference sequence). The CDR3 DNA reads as TGTGCCAGTAGTATAGGAGGCAGTTCCACAGATACGCAGTATTTT. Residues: CASSIGGSSTDTQYF.